The 8 T cell receptor beta chains below come from one sample, sequenced in a study of control samples from healthy donors and cancer patients. Clones were sequenced by immunoSEQ multiplex PCR, and TCRdb holds only the in-frame ones, with some missing. The sample has about 25,000 clones; 65% to 90% are singletons. The sample was PBMCs. Receptors were obtained from a woman aged 60-75 years with head and neck cancer.

Here the CDR3 DNA reads TGCGCCAGCAGTCCAACTCGGCTCTCCTACGAGCAGTACTTC. It encodes CASSPTRLSYEQYF. The chain recombines TRBV4-1 with TRBJ2-7; D not certain. V gave up 6 bases and J gave up 0 bases, with 12 bases separating them. The CDR3 contains 14 residues. Germline loops: CDR1 MGHRA, CDR2 YSYEKL.

V is TRBV9 and J is TRBJ2-5, with 9 nucleotides matching TRBD1. The CDR3 has 18 residues. Germline V gives CDR1 SGDLS, CDR2 YYNGEE. V lost 3 bases, J lost 2 bases, and 14 bases stayed unmatched. The CDR3 spells CASSGGGTGHPAQETQYF. CDR3 bases: TGTGCCAGCAGCGGGGGCGGGACAGGGCACCCGGCGCAAGAGACCCAGTACTTC.

The chain joins TRBV28 to TRBJ1-2, with 7 positions matching TRBD1. The trim removed 5 bases at V and 8 bases at J, leaving 17 bases unmatched. Germline values: CDR1 MDHEN, CDR2 SYDVKM. The CDR3 spans 16 residues. CDR3 in DNA: TGTGCCAGCAGTACAACTACACAGGGGCCTCTCGAGGGCTACACCTTC. It codes for CASSTTTQGPLEGYTF.

The chain carries TRBV6-2 or TRBV6-3 and TRBJ2-4; D is ambiguous. CDR1 and CDR2 from the germline V gene are MNHEY and SVGEGT. The V and J ends lost 6 bases and 0 bases respectively, with 12 bases between them. The CDR3 runs to 15 residues. Here the CDR3 reads CASSSVRVAKNIQYF. Here the CDR3 DNA reads TGTGCCAGCAGCTCGGTTCGGGTAGCCAAAAACATTCAGTACTTC.

The V and J genes are TRBV3-1 (or the pseudogene TRBV3-2) and TRBJ2-5; the D is unclear. From germline, CDR1 is LGHDT and CDR2 YNNKEL (reference sequence). The ends were cut back, 1 base at V and 3 bases at J, with 9 bases in the middle. The CDR3 runs 14 residues. The CDR3 DNA reads as TGTGCCAGCAGCCAAGGAACAATCAAAGAGACCCAGTACTTC. It codes for CASSQGTIKETQYF.

The chain uses TRBV11-3 and TRBJ1-1; possibly TRBD1 for D (6 bases). Germline-derived CDR1 and CDR2 are SGHNT and YENEEA. This CDR3 has 15 amino acids. The V gene lost 5 bases and the J gene lost 3 bases, with 16 bases spanning the gap. Here the CDR3 DNA reads TGTGCCAGCAGCGGATCCGGGACAAGAGACACTGAAGCTTTCTTT. Translating gives CASSGSGTRDTEAFF. Supplemented by reference TRBV11-3 and TRBJ1-1, the full variable domain reads EAGVVQSPRYKIIEKKQPVAFWCNPISGHNTLYWYLQNLGQGPELLIRYENEEAVDDSQLPKDRFSAERLKGVDSTLKIQPAELGDSAVYLCASSGSGTRDTEAFFGQGTRLTVV.

CDR3 residues: CSASGPSYEQYF. The DNA for the CDR3 is TGCAGTGCTAGTGGCCCCTCCTACGAGCAGTACTTC. The rearrangement links TRBV20-1 to TRBJ2-7; D is undetermined. The CDR3 runs 12 residues. Germline V gives CDR1 DFQATT, CDR2 SNEGSKA (reference sequence). The V end was cut by 3 bases, the J end by 0 bases, with 6 bases between.

The chain carries TRBV7-9 and TRBJ1-2; 10 bases fit TRBD1. Trimming removed 0 bases from V and 14 bases from J; junction bases left unmatched: 3. The V gene's germline CDR1 is SEHNR and CDR2 FQNEAQ (reference sequence). This CDR3 is built from 12 residues. The chain's CDR3 is CASSLAGTGETF. The CDR3 DNA follows: TGTGCCAGCAGCTTAGCCGGGACAGGGGAAACCTTC.